This T cell receptor beta chain was profiled in a study of blood T cell repertoires in COVID-19. Study as a whole: T cells, B-cell-depleted T cells, or PBMCs provided the cDNA or gDNA that served as material.

This clone showed up just a few times. Germline loops: CDR1 SQVTM, CDR2 ANQGSEA. The CDR3 is made up of 14 amino acids. V was clipped by 6 bases and J by 3 bases, with 16 bases between them. TCRdb's table, derived via immunoSEQ multiplex PCR, lists solely in-frame clones and lacks some. The sample comprises approximately 150,000 clones, roughly four fifths of which are singletons, and approximately 2% rests with the top ten. The chain couples TRBV29-1 to TRBJ2-3; D perhaps matches TRBD2 (5 bases). The sample taken for sequencing was peripheral blood. This TCR was recovered from a woman aged 80 or over with acute or convalescent COVID-19. The CDR3 sequence is CSVAVGEVTDTQYF. The CDR3 DNA reads as TGCAGCGTCGCAGTGGGAGAGGTTACAGATACGCAGTATTTT.